This T cell receptor (beta chain) was documented in a study of lymphopenia after photon versus proton radiotherapy. There are 11 residues in the CDR3. The germline gives CDR1 MNHNS, CDR2 SASEGT. With 11 bases removed from V and 7 bases from J, the gap between germline ends came to 11 bases. Worth noting for this clone: Its antigen is currently unknown.

Measured with immunoSEQ multiplex PCR; TCRdb has only the in-frame clones, and not every one. The sample contains tens of thousands of clones, roughly 91% of which appear only once. Broader study findings: Photon-treated patients lost naive T cells and TCR diversity; proton-treated stayed stable. Post-nadir TCR diversity decline inversely tracked overall survival among those who died.

Here the sequenced sample was peripheral blood, taken from a patient treated with photon-based radiotherapy. V is TRBV6-1 and J is TRBJ2-2; the D gene is possibly TRBD1 (5 bases). The receptor was derived from a woman between 65 and 79 years old with pancreatic cancer. CDR3 DNA sequence: TGTGCCGGGGCCTCCTACGGGGAGCTGTTTTTT. It yields the protein CAGASYGELFF.